A single sample is the source of the 10 T cell receptor beta chains below, sequenced in a study of blood T cell repertoires in COVID-19. Using immunoSEQ multiplex PCR, the repertoire was profiled, and TCRdb retains in-frame clones only, with some absent. This table has over 60,000 clones, roughly 82% appearing once. The sample comprised peripheral blood. These receptors were taken from a woman aged 80 or older with acute or convalescent COVID-19.

This sequence joins TRBV6-5 and TRBJ1-2, with TRBD1 as a possible D gene (5 bases). Between the trimmed V and J ends, which lost 2 bases and 4 bases, there was a span of 8 bases. CDR1 and CDR2 from the germline V gene are MNHEY and SVGAGI. The CDR3 covers 13 residues. Written as DNA, the CDR3 is TGTGCCAGCAGTTACCAGGGATCCTATGGCTACACCTTC. This sequence encodes CASSYQGSYGYTF.

This chain uses TRBV5-1 with TRBJ2-3; TRBD2 aligns across 14 bases. CDR1 is SGHRS and CDR2 is YFSETQ in the germline V gene. The V gene end was trimmed by 2 bases and the J gene end by 3 bases; junction bases not matched to a gene: 5. The CDR3 sequence is 17 residues long. Here the CDR3 DNA reads TGCGCCAGCAGCTTTGGGACTAGCGGGAGTAGTACAGATACGCAGTATTTT. Its translation is CASSFGTSGSSTDTQYF.

For this clone: Compared with germline, one end of the junction differs, possibly owing to a read error. This chain links TRBV3-1 (or the pseudogene TRBV3-2) with TRBJ1-6; D gene ambiguous. This CDR3 spans 13 amino acids. The germline gives CDR1 LGHDT, CDR2 YNNKEL (reference sequence). CDR3 residues: CASSQAVNSPLHF. Here the CDR3 DNA reads TGTGCCAGCAGTCAAGCCGTCAATTCACCCCTCCACTTT.

This chain's CDR3 is CASSSGTVPYEQYF. CDR3 nucleotides: TGTGCCAGCAGTTCCGGGACAGTGCCCTACGAGCAGTACTTC. The V call is TRBV6-5, the J call TRBJ2-7, with 7 bases lining up with TRBD1. CDR1 is MNHEY, CDR2 SVGAGI, per germline. There are 14 residues in the CDR3. The junction had 5 bases not matched to a gene; V was cut back by 4 bases and J by 2 bases.

This clone was counted a few times. The chain joins TRBV7-8 to TRBJ2-3; 7 bases fit TRBD1. Germline lookup yields CDR1 SGHVS and CDR2 FQNEAQ. Trimming cost V 2 bases and J 3 bases; bases outside gene matches: 2. This CDR3 spans 14 amino acids. CDR3 amino acids: CASSLRGRTDTQYF. The CDR3 DNA reads TGTGCCAGCAGCTTAAGGGGGCGGACAGATACGCAGTATTTT.

This rearrangement joins TRBV4-1 to TRBJ2-5; D is perhaps TRBD2 (5 bases). The CDR3 spans 16 residues. V was clipped by 1 base and J by 1 base, with 13 bases between them. From germline, CDR1 is MGHRA and CDR2 YSYEKL. The DNA of the CDR3 is TGCGCCAGCAGCCAAGTAGGGAGCCCTACCCAAGAGACCCAGTACTTC. This gives the protein CASSQVGSPTQETQYF.

The V call is TRBV19, the J call TRBJ1-5, with TRBD1 matching 7 bases. This CDR3 is 12 amino acids long. Trimming took 3 bases from V and 10 from J; bases not matched to a gene: 3. Per the germline V gene, CDR1 is LNHDA and CDR2 is SQIVND (reference sequence). DNA of the CDR3: TGTGCCAGTAGTATCAGACAGGGTCCCCAGCATTTT. Encoded protein: CASSIRQGPQHF.

The rearrangement uses TRBV7-8 and TRBJ2-3; 11 bases line up with TRBD2. Germline assignment: CDR1 SGHVS and CDR2 FQNEAQ. The CDR3 runs to 17 residues. V shed 5 bases and J 5 bases; nucleotides not matched to a gene: 12. CDR3 sequence: CASSARRLAGRRDTQYF. The CDR3 bases are TGTGCCAGCAGCGCCCGCAGACTAGCGGGAAGGAGAGATACGCAGTATTTT.

This clone was seen once. The genes are TRBV27 and TRBJ2-1, with 12 bases matching TRBD2. Losses at the gene ends were 5 bases for V and 6 bases for J; bases not matched to a gene: 5. Germline lookup yields CDR1 MNHEY and CDR2 SMNVEV (reference sequence). The CDR3 contains 15 residues. CDR3 DNA: TGTGCCAGCAGTCCTCCTAGCGGGAGGGCCAATGAGCAGTTCTTC. This sequence encodes CASSPPSGRANEQFF.

The chain carries TRBV21-1 and TRBJ1-5. TRBV21-1 is given as a pseudogene. CDR3 length: 17 residues. The CDR3 coding sequence is TGTGCCAGCAGCAAAAGGGGGGGCAGTTATAGCAATCAGCCCCAGCATTTT. Protein sequence: CASSKRGGSYSNQPQHF.